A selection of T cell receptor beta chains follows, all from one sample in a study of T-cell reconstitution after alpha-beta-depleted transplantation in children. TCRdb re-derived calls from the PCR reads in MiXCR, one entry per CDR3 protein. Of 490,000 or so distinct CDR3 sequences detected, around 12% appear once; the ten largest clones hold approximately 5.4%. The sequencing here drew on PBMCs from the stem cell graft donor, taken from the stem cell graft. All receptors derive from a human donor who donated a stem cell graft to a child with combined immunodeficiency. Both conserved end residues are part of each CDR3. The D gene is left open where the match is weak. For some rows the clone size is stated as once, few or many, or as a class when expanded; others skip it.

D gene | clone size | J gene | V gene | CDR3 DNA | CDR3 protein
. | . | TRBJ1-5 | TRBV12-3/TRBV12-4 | TGTGCCAGCAGTTTATCAGGACAGCATTTCAATCAGCCCCAGCATTTT | CASSLSGQHFNQPQHF
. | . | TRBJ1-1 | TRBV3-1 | TGTGCCAGCAGCATTGGAAGGGATGCTTTCTTT | CASSIGRDAFF
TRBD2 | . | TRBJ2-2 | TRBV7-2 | TGTGCCAGCAGCGCTAGCGGGAGCGGCACCGGGGAGCTGTTTTTT | CASSASGSGTGELFF
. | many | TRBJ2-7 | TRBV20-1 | TGCAGTGCTAGAGCCAAACTAGCTAGGTACGAGCAGTACTTC | CSARAKLARYEQYF
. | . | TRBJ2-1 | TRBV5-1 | TGCGCCAGCAGCTTGGCCTTGGATGAGCAGTTCTTC | CASSLALDEQFF
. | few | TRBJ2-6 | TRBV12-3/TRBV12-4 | TGTGCCACCAGGACCCAGGGATATTCTCCTGGGGCCAACGTCCTGACTTTC | CATRTQGYSPGANVLTF
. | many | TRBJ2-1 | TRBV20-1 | TGCAGTGCGGGCCGGGCTAGCCTAGACAATGAGCAGTTCTTC | CSAGRASLDNEQFF
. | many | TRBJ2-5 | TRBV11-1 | TGTGCCAGCAGCTCCGGACTTGAGGCCCCCCAAGAGACCCAGTACTTC | CASSSGLEAPQETQYF
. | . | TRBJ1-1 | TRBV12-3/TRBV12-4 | TGTGCCAGCAGCCTCAGCCTGGGGAACACTGAAGCTTTCTTT | CASSLSLGNTEAFF
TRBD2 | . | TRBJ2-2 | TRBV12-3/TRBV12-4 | TGTGCCAGCAGTTCCCTAGCGGGAGGGAACGGGGAGCTGTTTTTT | CASSSLAGGNGELFF
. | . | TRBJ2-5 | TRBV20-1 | TGCAGTGCTAGCCTCAACCTAGAAGAGACCCAGTACTTC | CSASLNLEETQYF
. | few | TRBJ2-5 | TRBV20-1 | TGCAGTGCTAGGGGGGCAGGGGAAGAGACCCAGTACTTC | CSARGAGEETQYF
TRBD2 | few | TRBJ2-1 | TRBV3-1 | TGTGCCAGCAGCCAGCCACCGGGACTAGGGTACAATGAGCAGTTCTTC | CASSQPPGLGYNEQFF
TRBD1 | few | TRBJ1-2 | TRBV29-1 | TGCAGCGTCAAACAGGGGGCGGACAACTATGGCTACACCTTC | CSVKQGADNYGYTF
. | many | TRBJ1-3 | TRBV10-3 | TGTGCCATCAGCCTAGACAGGTCGCGAAACACCATATATTTT | CAISLDRSRNTIYF
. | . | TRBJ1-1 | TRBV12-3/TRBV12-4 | TGTGCCAGCACCGAGGGGCGGGGCCCAGGGACTGAAGCTTTCTTT | CASTEGRGPGTEAFF
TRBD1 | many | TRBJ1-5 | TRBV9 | TGTGCCAGCAGCGTGACAGGGAATAGCAATCAGCCCCAGCATTTT | CASSVTGNSNQPQHF
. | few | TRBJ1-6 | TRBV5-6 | TGTGCCAGCAGCTTGTTGATTGATAATTCACCCCTCCACTTT | CASSLLIDNSPLHF
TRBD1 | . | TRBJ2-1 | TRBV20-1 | TGCAGTGCTAGTAAGGGACAGCTCTACAATGAGCAGTTCTTC | CSASKGQLYNEQFF
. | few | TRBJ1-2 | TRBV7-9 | TGTGCCAGCAGCTTAAGCAGGGACTATGGCTACACCTTC | CASSLSRDYGYTF
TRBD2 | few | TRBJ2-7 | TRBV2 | TGTGCCAGCAGTGAAACCGGGACTAACTCCTACGAGCAGTACTTC | CASSETGTNSYEQYF
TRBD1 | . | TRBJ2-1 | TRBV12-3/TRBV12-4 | TGTGCCAGCAGTCAGCGGACAGGCTACAATGAGCAGTTCTTC | CASSQRTGYNEQFF
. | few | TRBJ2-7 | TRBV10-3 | TGTGCCATCAGTGAGTCCCTGGCAAGCGTGGACTACGAGCAGTACTTC | CAISESLASVDYEQYF
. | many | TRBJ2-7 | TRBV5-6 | TGTGCCAGCAGCGTCGCGGGCGAGCAGTACTTC | CASSVAGEQYF
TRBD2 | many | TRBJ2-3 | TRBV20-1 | TGCAGTGCTCTTGGACTAGCGGGGGAGACAGATACGCAGTATTTT | CSALGLAGETDTQYF
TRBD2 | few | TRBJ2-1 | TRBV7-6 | TGTGCCAGCAGCTTTGAACTAGCGGGAGCGTACAATGAGCAGTTCTTC | CASSFELAGAYNEQFF
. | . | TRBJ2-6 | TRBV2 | TGTGCCAGCACCGACGGGGGAGGCTCTGGGGCCAACGTCCTGACTTTC | CASTDGGGSGANVLTF
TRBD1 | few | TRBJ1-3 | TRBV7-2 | TGTGCCAGCAGCTTAGACAGGGGGCCCGGAGGAAACACCATATATTTT | CASSLDRGPGGNTIYF
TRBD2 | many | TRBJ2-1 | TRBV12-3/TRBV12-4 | TGTGCCAGCAGTACCTCTAGCGGGAGGCCTTACAATGAGCAGTTCTTC | CASSTSSGRPYNEQFF
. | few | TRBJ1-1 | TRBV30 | TGTGCCTGGAGTGTTTCGGGGAGCACTGAAGCTTTCTTT | CAWSVSGSTEAFF
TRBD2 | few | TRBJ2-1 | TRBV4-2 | TGTGCCAGCAGCCAAGTCGCGGGGGCCTACAATGAGCAGTTCTTC | CASSQVAGAYNEQFF
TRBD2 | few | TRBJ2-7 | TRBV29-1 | TGCAGCGTTGAAGATCCTAGCGGGGTTTCCTACGAGCAGTACTTC | CSVEDPSGVSYEQYF
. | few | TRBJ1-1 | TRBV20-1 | TGCAGTGCTAAGAGACAGGAGAACACTGAAGCTTTCTTT | CSAKRQENTEAFF
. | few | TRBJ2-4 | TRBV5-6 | TGTGCCAGCAGCTTGGCGTTGGAGGGGGCTAGAAACATTCAGTACTTC | CASSLALEGARNIQYF
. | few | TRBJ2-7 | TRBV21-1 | TGTGCCAGCAGCGGGTCCGAGACTAGCGGGAGGGCAGTTACCCGCTACGAGCAGTACTTC | CASSGSETSGRAVTRYEQYF
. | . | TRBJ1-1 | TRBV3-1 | TGTGCCAGCAGCCAAGATGGGGGCAGGGTTTGGGACACTGAAGCTTTCTTT | CASSQDGGRVWDTEAFF
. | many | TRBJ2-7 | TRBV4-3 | TGCGCCAGCAGCCAAGAGGTAGGGAGCGAGCAGTACTTC | CASSQEVGSEQYF
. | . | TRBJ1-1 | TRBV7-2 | TGTGCCAGCAGCTTAGGTGGTTACCTTACTGAAGCTTTCTTT | CASSLGGYLTEAFF
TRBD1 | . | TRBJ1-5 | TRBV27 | TGTGCCAGCAGTCTAGGGACAGGCGGGGGAGAGCCCCAGCATTTT | CASSLGTGGGEPQHF
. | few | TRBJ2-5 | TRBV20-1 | TGCAGTCTTCCTCAGGGGTACCAAGAGACCCAGTACTTC | CSLPQGYQETQYF
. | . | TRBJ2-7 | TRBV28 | TGTGCCAGCCGTTCGACAGGCTACTTCTACGAGCAGTACTTC | CASRSTGYFYEQYF
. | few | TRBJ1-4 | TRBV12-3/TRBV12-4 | TGTGCCAGCAGTAGAATAGGGCCGGGTGAAAAACTGTTTTTT | CASSRIGPGEKLFF
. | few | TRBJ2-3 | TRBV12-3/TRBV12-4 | TGTGCCAGCAGTTCAGGGGCCGCAGATACGCAGTATTTT | CASSSGAADTQYF
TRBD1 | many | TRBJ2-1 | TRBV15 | TGTGCCACCAGCAGAGATCGGACAGGGTACAATGAGCAGTTCTTC | CATSRDRTGYNEQFF
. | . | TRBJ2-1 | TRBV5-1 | TGCGCCAGCAGCTTCCCCGGCAGGAGTGAGCAGTTCTTC | CASSFPGRSEQFF
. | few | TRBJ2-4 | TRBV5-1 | TGCGCCAGCAGCTACCTCTACCGGGGGCCCCAAAACATTCAGTACTTC | CASSYLYRGPQNIQYF
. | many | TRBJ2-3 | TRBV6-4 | TGTGCCAGCAGTGAGGCCGAGACTAGCACAGATACGCAGTATTTT | CASSEAETSTDTQYF